Listed below are T cell receptor beta chains from one sample, sequenced in a study of T cell responses to AZD1222 COVID-19 vaccine. Clones were read by immunoSEQ multiplex PCR, and TCRdb kept only the in-frame ones, dropping some. In the table there are 240,000 or so clones, over 90% of which are singletons. The specimen comprised peripheral blood, sampled on day 0 of AZD1222 vaccination. Source of these receptors: an adult in good health. The CDR3 runs from the conserved cysteine through the conserved F or W. D genes are given only for firm matches. Clone size is stated in some rows and not others, as once, few, many or a class when expanded.

j_gene: TRBJ2-7; d_gene: TRBD2; v_gene: TRBV6-2/TRBV6-3; abundance: -; CDR3nt: TGTGCCAGCAGTAGGGGAGGGCACGAGCAGTACTTC; CDR3aa: CASSRGGHEQYF
j_gene: TRBJ1-1; d_gene: -; v_gene: TRBV2; abundance: once; CDR3nt: TGTGCCGCCACGAGAGGGCAGAACACTGAAGCTTTCTTT; CDR3aa: CAATRGQNTEAFF
j_gene: TRBJ1-5; d_gene: TRBD1; v_gene: TRBV7-3; abundance: -; CDR3nt: TGTGCCAGCAGCCCCTCAGGGGGCGTAGGGCCCCAGCATTTT; CDR3aa: CASSPSGGVGPQHF
j_gene: TRBJ2-1; d_gene: TRBD2; v_gene: TRBV28; abundance: -; CDR3nt: TGTGCCAGCAGTTGGGTGACTAGCGGGAGAGAAAATGAGCAGTTCTTC; CDR3aa: CASSWVTSGRENEQFF
j_gene: TRBJ1-1; d_gene: -; v_gene: TRBV9; abundance: -; CDR3nt: TGTGCCAGCAGCGCAAAACGGGGGGACTTCAACACTGAAGCTTTCTTT; CDR3aa: CASSAKRGDFNTEAFF
j_gene: TRBJ1-4; d_gene: TRBD1; v_gene: TRBV19; abundance: -; CDR3nt: TGTGCCAGTAGGATCACGGGACAGGGAGGGGAAAAACTGTTTTTT; CDR3aa: CASRITGQGGEKLFF
j_gene: TRBJ2-3; d_gene: -; v_gene: TRBV11-1; abundance: -; CDR3nt: TGTGCCAGCAGCTACCTAACTAGCACAGATACGCAGTATTTT; CDR3aa: CASSYLTSTDTQYF
j_gene: TRBJ1-2; d_gene: TRBD1; v_gene: TRBV2; abundance: -; CDR3nt: TGTGCCAGCAGTGCCGGGGACAGGGACTATGGCTACACCTTC; CDR3aa: CASSAGDRDYGYTF
j_gene: TRBJ2-1; d_gene: -; v_gene: TRBV28; abundance: -; CDR3nt: TGTGCCAGCATACCGGCGGGAAAGGGCAATGAGCAGTTCTTC; CDR3aa: CASIPAGKGNEQFF
j_gene: TRBJ2-3; d_gene: -; v_gene: TRBV3-1/TRBV3-2; abundance: -; CDR3nt: TGTGCCAGCAGCCTAGGGTGGCCTGGCACAGATACGCAGTATTTT; CDR3aa: CASSLGWPGTDTQYF
j_gene: TRBJ2-2; d_gene: -; v_gene: TRBV7-3; abundance: -; CDR3nt: TGTGCCAGCCGAGCAGGACACACCGGGGAGCTGTTTTTT; CDR3aa: CASRAGHTGELFF
j_gene: TRBJ2-3; d_gene: -; v_gene: TRBV18; abundance: -; CDR3nt: TGTGCCAGCTCACCACCTTCGCAGGGTCAGGATACGCAGTATTTT; CDR3aa: CASSPPSQGQDTQYF
j_gene: TRBJ2-6; d_gene: -; v_gene: TRBV6-2/TRBV6-3; abundance: -; CDR3nt: TGTGCCAGCAGTTCTTCCGGGACTGGGGCCAACGTCCTGACTTTC; CDR3aa: CASSSSGTGANVLTF
j_gene: TRBJ1-1; d_gene: TRBD1; v_gene: TRBV5-4; abundance: -; CDR3nt: TGTGCCAGCAGCCCCCGTAAACAGGGGGCTTCCACTGAAGCTTTCTTT; CDR3aa: CASSPRKQGASTEAFF
j_gene: TRBJ1-1; d_gene: -; v_gene: TRBV28; abundance: -; CDR3nt: TGTGCCAGCAGTTGGGAGGCAGCCGAAGCTTTCTTT; CDR3aa: CASSWEAAEAFF
j_gene: TRBJ2-1; d_gene: -; v_gene: TRBV7-2; abundance: -; CDR3nt: TGTGCCAGCAGCTTAAGTACCCTAAATGAGCAGTTCTTC; CDR3aa: CASSLSTLNEQFF
j_gene: TRBJ1-2; d_gene: -; v_gene: TRBV24-1; abundance: -; CDR3nt: TGTGCCACCAGTGATTCCCCCACGGATGGCTACACCTTC; CDR3aa: CATSDSPTDGYTF
j_gene: TRBJ1-4; d_gene: -; v_gene: TRBV7-9; abundance: -; CDR3nt: TGTGCCAGCACCCCGGACCGGGCGGCTGAAAAACTGTTTTTT; CDR3aa: CASTPDRAAEKLFF
j_gene: TRBJ2-7; d_gene: -; v_gene: TRBV2; abundance: -; CDR3nt: TGTGCCAGCGGAAACAGGGAGCGTAACGAGCAGTACTTC; CDR3aa: CASGNRERNEQYF
j_gene: TRBJ2-7; d_gene: -; v_gene: TRBV6-5; abundance: -; CDR3nt: TGTGCCAGCAGTACGACTGCATACGAGCAGTACTTC; CDR3aa: CASSTTAYEQYF
j_gene: TRBJ1-2; d_gene: -; v_gene: TRBV11-2; abundance: -; CDR3nt: TGTGCCAGCAGCAGATCGGGACAAGTCTATGGCTACACCTTC; CDR3aa: CASSRSGQVYGYTF
j_gene: TRBJ1-1; d_gene: -; v_gene: TRBV7-9; abundance: -; CDR3nt: TGTGCCAGCAGCGCAAGTTACACTGAAGCTTTCTTT; CDR3aa: CASSASYTEAFF
j_gene: TRBJ2-5; d_gene: -; v_gene: TRBV15; abundance: -; CDR3nt: TGTGCCACCAGCAGAGGTGGGGGGGAGACCCAGTACTTC; CDR3aa: CATSRGGGETQYF
j_gene: TRBJ2-7; d_gene: TRBD2; v_gene: TRBV5-4; abundance: -; CDR3nt: TGTGCCAGCAGCTTGGGTATGGGTGCTAGCGGCTACGAGCAGTACTTC; CDR3aa: CASSLGMGASGYEQYF
j_gene: TRBJ2-7; d_gene: TRBD2; v_gene: TRBV6-2/TRBV6-3; abundance: -; CDR3nt: TGTGCCAGCAGTCCGCGTGGCGGGAGCTCCTACGAGCAGTACTTC; CDR3aa: CASSPRGGSSYEQYF
j_gene: TRBJ2-5; d_gene: -; v_gene: TRBV9; abundance: -; CDR3nt: TGTGCCAGCAGCGTAGGGGGGTACGAGACCCAGTACTTC; CDR3aa: CASSVGGYETQYF
j_gene: TRBJ1-2; d_gene: -; v_gene: TRBV3-1/TRBV3-2; abundance: -; CDR3nt: TGTGCCAGCAGCCTTTCCGAATATGGCTACACCTTC; CDR3aa: CASSLSEYGYTF
j_gene: TRBJ2-7; d_gene: -; v_gene: TRBV2; abundance: -; CDR3nt: TGTGCCAGCAGTGAATGGGGAACTTCTACAATCTCCTACGAGCAGTACTTC; CDR3aa: CASSEWGTSTISYEQYF
j_gene: TRBJ1-2; d_gene: -; v_gene: TRBV10-3; abundance: few; CDR3nt: TGTGCCATCAGTGAGGGACTGGAGGATGGCTACACCTTC; CDR3aa: CAISEGLEDGYTF
j_gene: TRBJ1-1; d_gene: -; v_gene: TRBV28; abundance: -; CDR3nt: TGTGCCAGCAGTTTGGCCCTGAAAAGGACTCTGAACACTGAAGCTTTCTTT; CDR3aa: CASSLALKRTLNTEAFF
j_gene: TRBJ2-3; d_gene: TRBD1; v_gene: TRBV5-1; abundance: once; CDR3nt: TGCGCCAGCAGCGCAGCCGGGACAGGGGCCTCAGATACGCAGTATTTT; CDR3aa: CASSAAGTGASDTQYF
j_gene: TRBJ1-5; d_gene: TRBD1; v_gene: TRBV27; abundance: -; CDR3nt: TGTGCCAGCAAGAGGACAGGGGATCTACGGAGCAATCAGCCCCAGCATTTT; CDR3aa: CASKRTGDLRSNQPQHF
j_gene: TRBJ2-7; d_gene: TRBD2; v_gene: TRBV28; abundance: -; CDR3nt: TGTGCCAGCAGTTTACCCCTGATTCGCGGGAGCTCCTACGAGCAGTACTTC; CDR3aa: CASSLPLIRGSSYEQYF
j_gene: TRBJ2-1; d_gene: -; v_gene: TRBV6-1; abundance: -; CDR3nt: TGTGCCAGCAGTGGAATGGCGGCTAGCTCCTACAATGAGCAGTTCTTC; CDR3aa: CASSGMAASSYNEQFF
j_gene: TRBJ1-2; d_gene: TRBD1; v_gene: TRBV13; abundance: few; CDR3nt: TGTGCCAGCAGCAACCTCCGGACAGGGACCTCTATCGACTACACCTTC; CDR3aa: CASSNLRTGTSIDYTF
j_gene: TRBJ2-7; d_gene: -; v_gene: TRBV7-8; abundance: -; CDR3nt: TGTGCCAGCAGCTTTGGGACTTCCGAGCAGTACTTC; CDR3aa: CASSFGTSEQYF
j_gene: TRBJ1-1; d_gene: -; v_gene: TRBV30; abundance: -; CDR3nt: TGTGCCTGGGATCGTCCCGGCACTGAAGCTTTCTTT; CDR3aa: CAWDRPGTEAFF
j_gene: TRBJ2-7; d_gene: -; v_gene: TRBV20-1; abundance: -; CDR3nt: TGCAGTGCGAGTCTCCCGGGACCTCCGGGCGAGCAGTACTTC; CDR3aa: CSASLPGPPGEQYF
j_gene: TRBJ1-2; d_gene: -; v_gene: TRBV2; abundance: -; CDR3nt: TGTGCCAGCAGTGACAGCAGGGTGGGCTATGGCTACACCTTC; CDR3aa: CASSDSRVGYGYTF
j_gene: TRBJ1-4; d_gene: -; v_gene: TRBV25-1; abundance: few; CDR3nt: TGTGCCAGCAGCCCAGCGGGGTTGAAACTGTTTTTT; CDR3aa: CASSPAGLKLFF
j_gene: TRBJ2-5; d_gene: TRBD2; v_gene: TRBV7-2; abundance: -; CDR3nt: TGTGCCAGCAGCACTAGCGGGTTCCCCCAAGAGACCCAGTACTTC; CDR3aa: CASSTSGFPQETQYF
j_gene: TRBJ1-1; d_gene: TRBD1; v_gene: TRBV28; abundance: -; CDR3nt: TGTGCCAGCAGTTTGGTGGTCGACAGGGGCGAACCTGAAGCTTTCTTT; CDR3aa: CASSLVVDRGEPEAFF
j_gene: TRBJ1-2; d_gene: -; v_gene: TRBV2; abundance: -; CDR3nt: TGTGCCTCCGGTGAGCGGGCTACCTATGGCTACACCTTC; CDR3aa: CASGERATYGYTF
j_gene: TRBJ2-2; d_gene: -; v_gene: TRBV2; abundance: -; CDR3nt: TGTGCCAGCAGCCTCGAGGGACCTAAGAACACCGGGGAGCTGTTTTTT; CDR3aa: CASSLEGPKNTGELFF
j_gene: TRBJ1-4; d_gene: -; v_gene: TRBV7-2; abundance: -; CDR3nt: TGTGCCAGCAGCCTATCGAGGGCTAATGAAAAACTGTTTTTT; CDR3aa: CASSLSRANEKLFF
j_gene: TRBJ2-7; d_gene: TRBD1; v_gene: TRBV28; abundance: -; CDR3nt: TGTGCCAGCATTGCTTCCTCGGGACAGGGGCTCCACGAGCAGTACTTC; CDR3aa: CASIASSGQGLHEQYF
j_gene: TRBJ1-3; d_gene: -; v_gene: TRBV28; abundance: -; CDR3nt: TGTGCCAGCTCCGGCGGGGAGTTCAGAAACACCATATATTTT; CDR3aa: CASSGGEFRNTIYF
j_gene: TRBJ2-2; d_gene: -; v_gene: TRBV9; abundance: -; CDR3nt: TGTGCCAGCAGCACCTGGTCCGGGGAGCTGTTTTTT; CDR3aa: CASSTWSGELFF
j_gene: TRBJ1-1; d_gene: -; v_gene: TRBV2; abundance: -; CDR3nt: TGTGCCAGCAGTGTGAAAAAGGGCGGAGCCTTGAACACTGAAGCTTTCTTT; CDR3aa: CASSVKKGGALNTEAFF
j_gene: TRBJ2-7; d_gene: -; v_gene: TRBV21-1; abundance: few; CDR3nt: TGTGCCAGCAGCAACCCTCGGGGGGGGACAGAGATATCCTACGAGCAGTACTTC; CDR3aa: CASSNPRGGTEISYEQYF
j_gene: TRBJ2-7; d_gene: TRBD1; v_gene: TRBV4-1; abundance: -; CDR3nt: TGCGCCAGCAGCCAAGTACTGGACAGGGGGTCCCACGAGCAGTACTTC; CDR3aa: CASSQVLDRGSHEQYF
j_gene: TRBJ1-3; d_gene: -; v_gene: TRBV11-3; abundance: -; CDR3nt: TGTGCCAGCAGCTTAGGAGGGGCGCAGCCTGGAAACACCATATATTTT; CDR3aa: CASSLGGAQPGNTIYF
j_gene: TRBJ2-4; d_gene: -; v_gene: TRBV7-9; abundance: -; CDR3nt: TGTGCCAGCAGCTTAGAGAGGAACATTCAGTACTTC; CDR3aa: CASSLERNIQYF
j_gene: TRBJ2-1; d_gene: -; v_gene: TRBV9; abundance: -; CDR3nt: TGTGCCAGCAGCACCCGCTTCACGGGGGAGGCGTCTGCCAATGAGCAGTTCTTC; CDR3aa: CASSTRFTGEASANEQFF
j_gene: TRBJ1-5; d_gene: -; v_gene: TRBV6-5; abundance: -; CDR3nt: TGTGCCAGCAGTTCCCATCGGTATCAGCCCCAGCATTTT; CDR3aa: CASSSHRYQPQHF
j_gene: TRBJ2-7; d_gene: -; v_gene: TRBV28; abundance: -; CDR3nt: TGTGCCAGCAGTTTACCACAGGGAGTTTCTTACGAGCAGTACTTC; CDR3aa: CASSLPQGVSYEQYF
j_gene: TRBJ1-1; d_gene: TRBD1; v_gene: TRBV5-1; abundance: -; CDR3nt: TGCGCCAGCAGCCTAATGACAGGGGTGAACACTGAAGCTTTCTTT; CDR3aa: CASSLMTGVNTEAFF
j_gene: TRBJ2-7; d_gene: TRBD2; v_gene: TRBV5-1; abundance: -; CDR3nt: TGCGCCAGCAGTCTTGGACTAGCGGAGTCCTACGAGCAGTACTTC; CDR3aa: CASSLGLAESYEQYF
j_gene: TRBJ2-1; d_gene: TRBD2; v_gene: TRBV28; abundance: few; CDR3nt: TGTGCCAGCAGCGAAGGACTAGTCTCCTACAATGAGCAGTTCTTC; CDR3aa: CASSEGLVSYNEQFF
j_gene: TRBJ1-1; d_gene: -; v_gene: TRBV2; abundance: -; CDR3nt: TGTGCCAGCAGTGAAGGGCTGGGGGCCACTGAAGCTTTCTTT; CDR3aa: CASSEGLGATEAFF